The 23 T cell receptor beta chains below come from one sample, sequenced in a study of circulating CD8 cells and anti-PD-1 response in melanoma. TCR libraries were prepared from approximately 15 ng of total RNA with the QIAseq Immune Repertoire TCR panel. Each CDR3 protein gets one entry after TCRdb re-called the reads with MiXCR. Of about 1,600 distinct CDR3 sequences in the sample, around a tenth were seen once. Four subsets defined by PD-1 and/or TIGIT were sorted from live CD3+CD8+TCRalphabeta+ cells. The sample consisted of CD8+ T cells from PBMCs, taken at baseline or after one month of anti-PD-1 therapy (not recorded which). These receptors all stem from a human donor with melanoma.

Sample share makes this clonotype medium-sized. This rearrangement joins TRBV2 to TRBJ1-5; a possible D gene is TRBD1 (6 bases). V lost 3 bases and J lost 5, with 20 bases in between. The V gene's germline CDR1 is SNHLY and CDR2 FYNNEI. The CDR3 spans 17 residues. CDR3 in DNA: TGTGCCAGCAGTGACCCCTTACTTGGACAGTACTATCAGCCCCAGCATTTT. This encodes CASSDPLLGQYYQPQHF. Drawing the rest from reference TRBV2 and TRBJ1-5, the complete variable domain is EPEVTQTPSHQVTQMGQEVILRCVPISNHLYFYWYRQILGQKVEFLVSFYNNEISEKSEIFDDQFSVERPDGSNFTLKIRSTKLEDSAMYFCASSDPLLGQYYQPQHFGDGTRLSIL.

This clonotype is labeled large. The genes are TRBV19 and TRBJ2-2; 8 nucleotides line up with TRBD1. CDR1 is LNHDA and CDR2 is SQIVND in the germline V gene (reference sequence). This CDR3 comprises 12 residues. Trimming removed 10 bases from V and 6 bases from J; junction bases left unmatched: 4. For the CDR3, the DNA is TGTGCCACTCAGACAGGGGCCGGGGAGCTGTTTTTT. This gives the protein CATQTGAGELFF.

By frequency in the sample, this clonotype is large. This sequence joins TRBV27 and TRBJ1-1, with D hard to call. Trimming removed 2 bases from V and 3 bases from J, with 10 bases in between. The germline CDR1 and CDR2 sequences are MNHEY and SMNVEV (reference sequence). The length of the CDR3 is 14 residues. CDR3 coding DNA: TGTGCCAGCAGTTTAAATGAGGGATACACTGAAGCTTTCTTT. As protein: CASSLNEGYTEAFF.

The sample holds a few counts of this clonotype. This chain uses TRBV19 with TRBJ2-1, with a weak D call TRBD1 (5 bases). The V end lost 3 bases, the J end lost 3 bases, and 12 bases lay between the germline ends. Germline CDR1 and CDR2: LNHDA and SQIVND (reference sequence). CDR3 length: 15 residues. The CDR3 nucleotides read TGTGCCAGTAGTATCGGCTTAAGGGGCTACAATGAGCAGTTCTTC. Its translation: CASSIGLRGYNEQFF.

Remarks on this clonotype: A clone one base away is much larger, so this may be a read error. The chain carries TRBV29-1 and TRBJ1-2, with D unresolved. Germline CDR1 and CDR2: SQVTM and ANQGSEA. The CDR3 length is 12 residues. Trimming took 7 bases from V and 1 from J, leaving 10 bases between them. In DNA form, the CDR3 reads TGCAGCGCTGAGGGAAATAACTATGGCTACACCTTC. Translated, it gives CSAEGNNYGYTF.

As to this clonotype: A read error may explain this, as a much larger clone is one base away. The V gene is TRBV7-2, the J gene TRBJ2-2; TRBD2 is a possible D gene (7 bases). The length of the CDR3 is 15 residues. CDR1 is SGHTA and CDR2 is FQGNSA in the germline V gene. The CDR3 bases are TGTGCCAGCAGCTTAATCGGGGGGCAGAACGGGGAGCCGTTTTTT. Protein: CASSLIGGQNGEPFF.

This clonotype is medium-sized in the sample. This chain links TRBV19 with TRBJ2-7; 8 bases line up with TRBD1. This CDR3 has 15 residues. The germline gives CDR1 LNHDA, CDR2 SQIVND (reference sequence). With V trimmed by 5 bases and J by 0 bases, 6 bases remained unmatched. CDR3 protein: CASSYGQGLSYEQYF. The DNA for the CDR3 is TGTGCCAGTAGTTATGGACAGGGTCTCTCCTACGAGCAGTACTTC.

This clonotype was counted a few times. The chain couples TRBV30 to TRBJ2-7, with 10 bases fitting TRBD2. CDR1 is GTSNPN and CDR2 is SVGIG in the germline V gene (reference sequence). The trim removed 3 bases at V and 7 bases at J, leaving 6 bases unmatched. The CDR3 covers 13 residues. CDR3 DNA: TGTGCCTGGAGCAGCGGGGGGGCCGAAGAGCAGTACTTC. This sequence encodes CAWSSGGAEEQYF.

Within the sample, this clonotype is medium-sized (0.01 to 0.1%). The chain links TRBV19 to TRBJ1-1; no definite D call. V lost 3 bases and J 0 bases, leaving 8 bases between the germline ends. CDR3 length: 14 amino acids. The germline CDR1 and CDR2 sequences are LNHDA and SQIVND (reference sequence). This CDR3 reads CASSIHQLNTEAFF. The CDR3 DNA follows: TGTGCCAGTAGTATCCACCAATTGAACACTGAAGCTTTCTTT.

This CDR3 reads CASSQNDRLGYGYTF. The CDR3 DNA reads as TGTGCCAGCTCTCAAAATGACAGGCTCGGCTATGGCTACACCTTC. This chain uses TRBV6-2 or TRBV6-3 with TRBJ1-2, with D possibly matching TRBD1 (6 bases). This CDR3 region has 15 residues. The V and J ends lost 8 bases and 4 bases respectively, with 20 bases between them. CDR1 and CDR2 (germline): MNHEY, SVGEGT.

By share of the sample, this clonotype is medium-sized. This chain connects TRBV9 to TRBJ1-1; D is possibly TRBD1 (5 bases). CDR1 is SGDLS and CDR2 is YYNGEE in the germline V gene. The CDR3 contains 14 residues. Trimming stripped 3 bases from V and 0 bases from J, with 9 bases between. CDR3 protein: CASSEGAMNTEAFF. Here the CDR3 DNA reads TGTGCCAGCAGCGAAGGGGCCATGAACACTGAAGCTTTCTTT.

This clonotype was observed a few times. The gene calls are TRBV9 and TRBJ1-1; tentative D call: TRBD1 (6 bases). V was shortened by 0 bases and J by 5 bases, with 20 bases between the two germline ends. The CDR3 length is 17 residues. Per the germline V gene, CDR1 is SGDLS and CDR2 is YYNGEE. CDR3 bases: TGTGCCAGCAGCGTAGAGGGGACACTAAGCCAGAAAACTGAAGCTTTCTTT. Amino acid sequence: CASSVEGTLSQKTEAFF.

This clonotype is termed large. The genes are TRBV5-6 and TRBJ2-5, with D possibly matching TRBD2 (6 bases). Looked up from germline, CDR1 is SGHDT and CDR2 is YYEEEE. V dropped 4 bases and J dropped 2 bases, with 15 bases sitting between them. This CDR3 contains 15 residues. Written as DNA, the CDR3 is TGTGCCAGCAGCGCCATTGCCGGGACTCAAGAGACCCAGTACTTC. Residues: CASSAIAGTQETQYF. Full variable domain (outside the CDR3, taken from reference TRBV5-6 and TRBJ2-5): DAGVTQSPTHLIKTRGQQVTLRCSPKSGHDTVSWYQQALGQGPQFIFQYYEEEERQRGNFPDRFSGHQFPNYSSELNVNALLLGDSALYLCASSAIAGTQETQYFGPGTRLLVL.

Regarding this clonotype: Possible read error: a much larger clone is one base away. The CDR3 DNA reads TGCATCGTTGAAAGCCAGGGGGAGGTTGACACTGAAGCTTTCTTT. Translating it yields CIVESQGEVDTEAFF. The chain employs TRBV29-1 and TRBJ1-1; 7 positions match TRBD1. The CDR3 is 15 amino acids. The V gene's germline CDR1 is SQVTM and CDR2 ANQGSEA. Full variable domain (outside the CDR3, taken from reference TRBV29-1 and TRBJ1-1): SAVISQKPSRDICQRGTSLTIQCQVDSQVTMMFWYRQQPGQSLTLIATANQGSEATYESGFVIDKFPISRPNLTFSTLTVSNMSPEDSSIYLCIVESQGEVDTEAFFGQGTRLTVV.

A few counts support this clonotype. The chain recombines TRBV7-2 with TRBJ1-1; perhaps TRBD1 as D (5 bases). Between the trimmed V and J ends, which lost 8 bases and 7 bases, there was a span of 23 bases. Germline V gene data show CDR1 as SGHTA and CDR2 as FQGNSA. The CDR3 has 15 residues. The CDR3 nucleotides are TGTGCCAGCTGCGGCACAGGAGCCCCTCGATTTGAAGCTTTCTTT. Protein: CASCGTGAPRFEAFF.

The chain carries TRBV19 and TRBJ2-7; D possibly matches TRBD1 or TRBD2 (6 bases each). The CDR3 runs 13 residues. Germline CDR1 is LNHDA and CDR2 is SQIVND (reference sequence). Trimming removed 3 bases from V and 4 bases from J, with 10 bases in between. The CDR3: CASSIGGLYEQYF. The CDR3 bases are TGTGCCAGTAGTATTGGGGGGCTGTACGAGCAGTACTTC.

Turning to this clonotype: A read error may be the cause here, since a much bigger clone is one base away. The chain employs TRBV7-2 and TRBJ2-7; no definite D call. The germline V and J ends were trimmed by 0 bases and 1 base, with 4 bases remaining between them. Germline CDR1 reads SGHTA; CDR2 reads FQGNSA. This CDR3 spans 13 amino acids. CDR3 protein: CASSLARSYEQYF. CDR3 in DNA: TGTGCCAGCAGCTTAGCGCGGTCCTACGAGCAGTACTTC. Full variable domain (rest looked up from reference TRBV7-2 and TRBJ2-7): GAGVSQSPSNKVTEKGKDVELRCDPISGHTALYWYRQSLGQGLEFLIYFQGNSAPDKSGLPSDRFSAERTGGSVSTLTIQRTQQEDSAVYLCASSLARSYEQYFGPGTRLTVT.

This clonotype occurred a few times. The chain recombines TRBV9 with TRBJ2-7, with a weak D call TRBD2 (5 bases). There are 13 residues in the CDR3. Germline loops: CDR1 SGDLS, CDR2 YYNGEE. Trimming took off 4 bases at V and 3 bases at J, with 11 bases between the two ends. The CDR3 nucleotides are TGTGCCAGCAGCCCCTCGGGGAGCTACGAGCAGTACTTC. This encodes CASSPSGSYEQYF.

The J gene is TRBJ2-7, the V gene TRBV19, with 7 nucleotides matching TRBD1. This CDR3 region has 13 residues. Germline trimming cut 4 bases from V and 5 bases from J; bases unmatched to any gene: 5. From germline, CDR1 is LNHDA and CDR2 SQIVND (reference sequence). The CDR3 sequence: CASSTGQKHEQYF. The CDR3 DNA reads as TGTGCCAGTAGTACGGGACAGAAACACGAGCAGTACTTC. The entire variable domain, with the rest obtained from reference TRBV19 and TRBJ2-7, is as follows: DGGITQSPKYLFRKEGQNVTLSCEQNLNHDAMYWYRQDPGQGLRLIYYSQIVNDFQKGDIAEGYSVSREKKESFPLTVTSAQKNPTAFYLCASSTGQKHEQYFGPGTRLTVT.

In this sample, this clonotype is large. The chain employs TRBV2 and TRBJ1-1; tentatively, D is TRBD1 (5 bases). Per the germline V gene, CDR1 is SNHLY and CDR2 is FYNNEI. The CDR3 totals 13 residues. Trimming pared 3 bases from V and 5 bases from J, leaving 10 bases between. The CDR3 coding sequence is TGTGCCAGCAGTGACGGGGGAGCGACTGAAGCTTTCTTT. Translation gives CASSDGGATEAFF.

The V and J genes are TRBV24-1 and TRBJ2-4; D not resolved. The CDR3 contains 13 residues. CDR1 is KGHDR and CDR2 is SFDVKD in the germline V gene. This CDR3 is CSRGLWAKNIQYF. Here the CDR3 DNA reads TGTTCACGTGGGCTCTGGGCCAAAAACATTCAGTACTTC.

By frequency in the sample, this clonotype is medium-sized (0.01 to 0.1%). The chain joins TRBV27 to TRBJ2-3; D is unclear. V dropped 8 bases and J dropped 4 bases, with 13 bases sitting between them. Germline CDR1 and CDR2: MNHEY and SMNVEV (reference sequence). The CDR3 contains 13 residues. For the CDR3, the DNA is TGTGCCAGCGGGTACCCAGAGGCAGATACGCAGTATTTT. This sequence encodes CASGYPEADTQYF.

The rearrangement uses TRBV9 and TRBJ2-1; D not certain. The CDR3 covers 15 residues. Trimming removed 3 bases at V and 0 bases at J, with 10 bases between. CDR1 is SGDLS and CDR2 is YYNGEE in the germline V gene. CDR3 nucleotide sequence: TGTGCCAGCAGCGCTGGATCCAGCTCCTACAATGAGCAGTTCTTC. Protein: CASSAGSSSYNEQFF.